A single sample gave rise to the 14 T cell receptor beta chains below, sequenced in a study of tumor-infiltrating lymphocytes in primary liver carcinoma. Reverse transcription of 500 ng total RNA with a constant-region primer produced TCR beta cDNA. Modified slightly, ARM-PCR produced TCR beta libraries over three nested multiplex PCR rounds. Forward primers for TRBV1-TRBV30 and a C-beta reverse primer served the first two PCR rounds, at approximately 10 cycles each. TCRdb recomputed calls from the multiplex PCR reads with MiXCR, one row per CDR3 protein. The sample includes 120,000 or so distinct CDR3 sequences, less than 80% of them seen just once. Unsorted bulk tissue, roughly 20-33 mg of it, served as the source for co-extraction of RNA and DNA. Sequenced material: liver tumor tissue from sampling region 1. Stated subset: tumor region T1, superior pole. The receptors here all came from a woman aged 55-70 years with primary liver carcinoma and hepatitis B virus infection.

On this clonotype: One junction end disagrees with the germline gene, perhaps due to a read error. The chain joins TRBV10-3 to TRBJ2-3; 10 bases are shared with TRBD2. Germline lookup yields CDR1 ENHRY and CDR2 SYGVKD. CDR3 size: 17 residues. The CDR3: CAISESSSGSTLDMQYF. The CDR3, as DNA: TGTGCCATCAGTGAGTCGTCTAGCGGGAGTACTCTAGATATGCAGTATTTT.

CDR3 coding DNA: TGTGCCAGCAGCCCCGGGACGGCCAATCCCCATGACTGCACCTTC. This translates into CASSPGTANPHDCTF. The V and J genes are TRBV11-3 and TRBJ1-2; possibly TRBD1 for D (5 bases). The germline V gene has CDR1 SGHNT and CDR2 YENEEA. The V and J ends lost 5 bases and 13 bases respectively, with 26 bases between them. This CDR3 is 15 amino acids long.

This clonotype was observed many times. The V gene is TRBV6-1, the J gene TRBJ2-1; possibly TRBD2 for D (5 bases). CDR1 MNHNS and CDR2 SASEGT come from the germline V gene. The V end lost 7 bases, the J end lost 0 bases, and 22 bases lay between the germline ends. CDR3 length equals 18 residues. The CDR3 protein is CASITDGEIGSSYNEQFF. The CDR3 nucleotides read TGTGCCAGCATTACGGACGGGGAGATCGGAAGCTCCTACAATGAGCAGTTCTTC.

Ten or more counts support this clonotype. The chain joins TRBV12-3 or TRBV12-4 to TRBJ2-5; D unclear. The CDR3 runs to 11 residues. V gave up 6 bases and J gave up 3 bases, with 5 bases separating them. The chain's CDR3 is CASSSKETQYF. CDR3 coding DNA: TGTGCCAGCAGCTCAAAAGAGACCCAGTACTTC.

The sample holds one count of this clonotype. An end of the junction differs from the germline gene, which may be a read error. The chain recombines TRBV11-2 with TRBJ2-5, with TRBD2 matching 8 bases. Germline CDR1 reads SGHAT; CDR2 reads FQNNGV. This CDR3 is 14 amino acids long. For the CDR3, the DNA is TGTGCCAGCAGCTGGACTAGCAGGCAAGAGACGCAGTACTTC. This gives the protein CASSWTSRQETQYF.

For this clonotype: This could be a read error, since a much larger clone is one nucleotide away. This chain joins TRBV6-1 and TRBJ2-1; D may correspond to TRBD1 or TRBD2 (5 bases each). The CDR3 loop spans 17 amino acids. Germline V gene lookup returns CDR1 MNHNS and CDR2 SASEGT. The CDR3 loop is CASSEAGTWSSYNGQFF. CDR3 in DNA: TGTGCCAGCAGTGAAGCAGGGACCTGGAGCTCCTACAATGGGCAGTTCTTC.

On this clonotype: A clone one base away is much larger, so this may be a read error. The rearrangement links TRBV29-1 to TRBJ2-3; no clear D gene. The germline CDR1 and CDR2 sequences are SQVTM and ANQGSEA. The CDR3 runs 10 residues. Trimming took 8 bases from V and 6 from J, leaving 9 bases between them. This chain's CDR3 is CSSNSDTQYF. The CDR3 DNA sequence: TGCAGCTCTAATTCCGATACGCAGTATTTT.

This clonotype was detected only once. An end of the junction differs from the germline gene, which may be a read error. The rearrangement uses TRBV29-1 and TRBJ2-1; 11 bases line up with TRBD2. CDR3 length: 16 residues. CDR1 is SQVTM and CDR2 is ANQGSEA in the germline V gene. CDR3 region: CGVVGLLAGVGNEQFF. CDR3 sequence (DNA): TGCGGCGTTGTAGGGTTACTAGCGGGAGTTGGTAATGAGCAGTTCTTC.

This clonotype was found many times. This sequence joins TRBV6-6 and TRBJ1-6; a possible D gene is TRBD1 (5 bases). V shed 6 bases and J shed 0 bases, with 21 bases lying between them. The CDR3 totals 19 residues. Germline V gene data show CDR1 as MNHNY and CDR2 as SVGAGI (reference sequence). CDR3 residues: CASRTGPTVTSSYNSPLHF. DNA of the CDR3: TGTGCCAGCAGGACCGGACCGACAGTTACAAGCTCCTATAATTCACCCCTCCACTTT.

This clonotype showed up just a few times. As DNA, the CDR3 is TGTGCCAGCACCCAGGGCAGTCTCGGGGGCGGCGAGCAGTACTTC. Its protein product is CASTQGSLGGGEQYF. This sequence joins TRBV28 and TRBJ2-7; D assignment may be TRBD1 or TRBD2 (6 bases each). V lost 7 bases and J 6 bases, leaving 22 bases between the germline ends. The CDR3 runs 15 residues. Germline CDR1 is MDHEN and CDR2 is SYDVKM.

This clonotype was recorded once. A clone one base away is much larger, so this may be a read error. The J gene is TRBJ2-5, the V gene TRBV28; D is possibly TRBD1 (6 bases). Germline assignment: CDR1 MDHEN and CDR2 SYDVKM. The CDR3 runs to 15 residues. CDR3 sequence: CASSASGAVRETRYF. CDR3 DNA: TGTGCCAGCAGTGCCTCAGGGGCAGTTAGGGAGACCCGGTACTTC.

As to this clonotype: A much larger clone lies a single base off, so this may be a read error. This chain links TRBV12-3 or TRBV12-4 with TRBJ2-7; 13 positions match TRBD2. The CDR3 is 15 residues long. Trimming cost V 7 bases and J 2 bases; bases outside gene matches: 5. CDR3 DNA: TGTGCCAGCAACCTCGGGACTAGCGGGACCTACGAGCAGTACTTC. This sequence encodes CASNLGTSGTYEQYF.

Comments on this clonotype: Being one base from a much bigger clone, this may be a read error. The rearrangement joins TRBV6-5 to TRBJ1-6; D call uncertain. The CDR3 length is 14 residues. Germline CDR1 and CDR2: MNHEY and SVGAGI. This chain's CDR3 is CTSNLRNRGSPLHF. The DNA of the CDR3 is TGTACCAGCAATTTACGGAACCGAGGATCACCCCTCCACTTT.

To note about this clonotype: A much larger clone sits a single nucleotide away, making a read error possible. The chain carries TRBV6-6 and TRBJ2-7, with D possibly being TRBD1 (5 bases). V was cut by 0 bases and J by 8 bases, with 17 bases left in between. Germline V CDR1 and CDR2: MNHNY, SVGAGI (reference sequence). The CDR3 loop spans 15 amino acids. The CDR3 coding sequence is TGTGCCAGCAGTTACTCGACAGCTAGGGTGGGCAAGCAGTACTTC. This sequence encodes CASSYSTARVGKQYF.